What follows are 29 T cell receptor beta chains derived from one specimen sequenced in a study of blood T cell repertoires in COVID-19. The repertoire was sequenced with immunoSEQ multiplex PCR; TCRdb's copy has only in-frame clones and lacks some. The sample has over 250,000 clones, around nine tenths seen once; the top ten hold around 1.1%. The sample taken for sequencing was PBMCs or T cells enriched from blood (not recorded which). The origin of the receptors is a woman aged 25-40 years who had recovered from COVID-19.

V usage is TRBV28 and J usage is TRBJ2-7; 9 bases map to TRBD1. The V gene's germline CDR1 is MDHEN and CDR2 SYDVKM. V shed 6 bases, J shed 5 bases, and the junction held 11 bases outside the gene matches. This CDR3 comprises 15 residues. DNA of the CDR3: TGTGCCAGCAGGCCCACAGAACAGGGGGCAAACGAGCAGTACTTC. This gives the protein CASRPTEQGANEQYF. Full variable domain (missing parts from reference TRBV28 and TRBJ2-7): DVKVTQSSRYLVKRTGEKVFLECVQDMDHENMFWYRQDPGLGLRLIYFSYDVKMKEKGDIPEGYSVSREKKERFSLILESASTNQTSMYLCASRPTEQGANEQYFGPGTRLTVT.

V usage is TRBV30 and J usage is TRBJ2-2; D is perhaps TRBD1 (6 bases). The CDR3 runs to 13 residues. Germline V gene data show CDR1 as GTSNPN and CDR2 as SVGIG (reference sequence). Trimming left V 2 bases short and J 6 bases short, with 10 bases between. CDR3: CAWSTGSSGELFF. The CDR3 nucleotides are TGTGCCTGGAGTACAGGGTCCTCCGGGGAGCTGTTTTTT.

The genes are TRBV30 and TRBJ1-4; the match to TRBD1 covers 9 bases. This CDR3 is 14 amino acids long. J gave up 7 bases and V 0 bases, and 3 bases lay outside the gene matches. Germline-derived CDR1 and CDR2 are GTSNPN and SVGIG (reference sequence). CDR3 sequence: CAWSVWTGAEKLFF. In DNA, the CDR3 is TGTGCCTGGAGTGTTTGGACAGGGGCTGAAAAACTGTTTTTT.

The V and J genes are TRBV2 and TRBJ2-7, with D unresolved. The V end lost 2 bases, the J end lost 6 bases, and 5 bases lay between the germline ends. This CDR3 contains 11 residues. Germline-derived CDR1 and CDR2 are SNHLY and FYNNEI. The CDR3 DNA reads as TGTGCCAGCAGTGAATGGAGCGAGCAGTACTTC. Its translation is CASSEWSEQYF.

Here the CDR3 DNA reads TGTGCCAGCAGCCGGGGGAAGGCGGCTGAAAAACTGTTTTTT. This translates into CASSRGKAAEKLFF. The chain is built from TRBV6-5 and TRBJ1-4; possible D gene TRBD1, 5 bases. The ends were cut back, 6 bases at V and 7 bases at J, with 15 bases in the middle. Germline V gene sequence: CDR1 MNHEY, CDR2 SVGAGI. The CDR3 spans 14 residues.

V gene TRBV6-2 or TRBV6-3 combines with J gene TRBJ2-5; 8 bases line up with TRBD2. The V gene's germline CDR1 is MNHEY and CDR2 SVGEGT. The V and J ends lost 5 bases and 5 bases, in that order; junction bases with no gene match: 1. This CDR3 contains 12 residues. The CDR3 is CASSRGGETQYF. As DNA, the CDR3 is TGTGCCAGCAGTCGGGGGGGGGAGACCCAGTACTTC.

The CDR3 reads CASSYRTTGGLTEAFF. CDR3 sequence (DNA): TGTGCCAGCAGTTACCGGACGACAGGGGGCCTAACTGAAGCTTTCTTT. V and J are TRBV6-5 and TRBJ1-1; TRBD1 matches 10 bases. Germline-derived CDR1 and CDR2 are MNHEY and SVGAGI. The CDR3 runs to 16 residues. With 2 bases clipped from V and 5 bases from J, the junction kept 8 bases outside the gene matches.

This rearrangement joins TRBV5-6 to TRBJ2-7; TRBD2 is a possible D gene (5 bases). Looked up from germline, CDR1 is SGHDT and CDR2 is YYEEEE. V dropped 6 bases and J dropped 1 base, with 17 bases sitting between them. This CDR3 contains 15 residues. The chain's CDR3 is CASNPKDFRSYEQYF. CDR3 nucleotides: TGTGCCAGCAATCCCAAGGACTTTAGATCCTACGAGCAGTACTTC.

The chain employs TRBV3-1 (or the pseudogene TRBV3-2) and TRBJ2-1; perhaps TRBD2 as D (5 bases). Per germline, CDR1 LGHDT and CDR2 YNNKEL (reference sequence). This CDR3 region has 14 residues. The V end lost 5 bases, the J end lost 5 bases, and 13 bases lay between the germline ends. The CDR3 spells CASSSGPGNNEQFF. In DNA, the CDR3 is TGTGCCAGCAGCTCCGGACCCGGGAACAATGAGCAGTTCTTC.

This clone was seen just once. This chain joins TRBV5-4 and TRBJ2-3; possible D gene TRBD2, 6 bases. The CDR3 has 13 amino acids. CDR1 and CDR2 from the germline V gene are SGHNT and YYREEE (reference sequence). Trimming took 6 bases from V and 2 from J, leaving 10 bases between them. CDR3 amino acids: CASTARDTDTQYF. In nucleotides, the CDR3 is TGTGCCAGCACTGCGCGGGACACAGATACGCAGTATTTT.

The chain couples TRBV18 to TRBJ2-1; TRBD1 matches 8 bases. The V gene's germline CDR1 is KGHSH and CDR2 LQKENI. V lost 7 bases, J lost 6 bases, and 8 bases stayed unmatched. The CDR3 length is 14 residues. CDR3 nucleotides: TGTGCCAGCTGGAGACAGGGGCTAGGCAATGAGCAGTTCTTC. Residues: CASWRQGLGNEQFF.

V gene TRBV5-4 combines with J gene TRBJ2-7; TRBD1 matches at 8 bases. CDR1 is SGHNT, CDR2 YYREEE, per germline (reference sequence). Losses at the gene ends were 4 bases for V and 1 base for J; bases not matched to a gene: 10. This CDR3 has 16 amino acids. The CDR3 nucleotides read TGTGCCAGCAGCAGTGAAATACGGACAGGGTCCTACGAGCAGTACTTC. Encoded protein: CASSSEIRTGSYEQYF.

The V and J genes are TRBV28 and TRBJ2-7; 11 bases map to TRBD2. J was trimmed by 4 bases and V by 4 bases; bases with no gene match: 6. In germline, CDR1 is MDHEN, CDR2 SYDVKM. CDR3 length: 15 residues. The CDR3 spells CASSSRLAGLYEQYF. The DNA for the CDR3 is TGTGCCAGCAGTTCCCGACTAGCGGGGTTATACGAGCAGTACTTC.

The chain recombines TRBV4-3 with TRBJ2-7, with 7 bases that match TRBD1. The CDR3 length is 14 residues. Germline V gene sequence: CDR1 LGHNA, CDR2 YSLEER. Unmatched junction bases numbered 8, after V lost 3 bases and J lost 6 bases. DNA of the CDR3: TGCGCCAGCAGCCAGGGGACGGGACAGCTCGAGCAGTACTTC. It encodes CASSQGTGQLEQYF.

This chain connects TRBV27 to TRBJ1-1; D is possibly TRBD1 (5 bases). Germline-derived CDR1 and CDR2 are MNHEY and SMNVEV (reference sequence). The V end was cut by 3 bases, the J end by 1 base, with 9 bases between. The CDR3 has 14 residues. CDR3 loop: CASSLGGRNTEAFF. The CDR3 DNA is TGTGCCAGCAGTTTGGGGGGACGGAACACTGAAGCTTTCTTT.

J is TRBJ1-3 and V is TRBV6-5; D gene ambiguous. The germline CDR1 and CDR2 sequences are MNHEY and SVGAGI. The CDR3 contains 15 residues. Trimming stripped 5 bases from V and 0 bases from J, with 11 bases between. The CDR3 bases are TGTGCCAGCAGTCCGATGGACTCCTCTGGAAACACCATATATTTT. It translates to CASSPMDSSGNTIYF.

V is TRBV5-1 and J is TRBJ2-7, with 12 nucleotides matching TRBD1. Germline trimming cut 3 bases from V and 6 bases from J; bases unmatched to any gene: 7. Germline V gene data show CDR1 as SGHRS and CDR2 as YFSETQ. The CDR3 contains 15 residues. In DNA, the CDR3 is TGCGCCAGCAGCTGGGGACAGGGGGCGCCCGGCGAGCAGTACTTC. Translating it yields CASSWGQGAPGEQYF.

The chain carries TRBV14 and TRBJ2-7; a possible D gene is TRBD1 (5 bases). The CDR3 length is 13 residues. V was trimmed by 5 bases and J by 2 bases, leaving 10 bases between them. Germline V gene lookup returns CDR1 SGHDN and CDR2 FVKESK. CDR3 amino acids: CASSFQGTYEQYF. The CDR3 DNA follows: TGTGCCAGCAGCTTTCAGGGAACCTACGAGCAGTACTTC.

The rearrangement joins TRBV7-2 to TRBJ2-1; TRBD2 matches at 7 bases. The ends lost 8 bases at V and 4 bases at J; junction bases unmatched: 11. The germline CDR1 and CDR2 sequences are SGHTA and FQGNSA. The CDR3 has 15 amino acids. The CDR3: CASDGGGTYYNEQFF. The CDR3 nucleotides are TGTGCCAGCGATGGGGGGGGGACTTATTACAATGAGCAGTTCTTC.

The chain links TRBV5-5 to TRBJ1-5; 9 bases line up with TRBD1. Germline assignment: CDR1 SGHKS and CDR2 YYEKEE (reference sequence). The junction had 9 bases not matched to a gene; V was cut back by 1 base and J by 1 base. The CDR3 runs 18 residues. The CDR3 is CASSLRPGTGYSNQPQHF. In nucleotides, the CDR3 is TGTGCCAGCAGCTTGAGACCCGGGACAGGGTACAGCAATCAGCCCCAGCATTTT.

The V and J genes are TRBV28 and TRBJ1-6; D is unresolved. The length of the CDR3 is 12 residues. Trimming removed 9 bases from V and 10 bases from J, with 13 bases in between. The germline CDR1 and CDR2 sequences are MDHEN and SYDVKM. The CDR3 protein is CASSGSRSPLHF. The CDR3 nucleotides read TGTGCCAGTTCGGGGTCACGGTCACCCCTCCACTTT.

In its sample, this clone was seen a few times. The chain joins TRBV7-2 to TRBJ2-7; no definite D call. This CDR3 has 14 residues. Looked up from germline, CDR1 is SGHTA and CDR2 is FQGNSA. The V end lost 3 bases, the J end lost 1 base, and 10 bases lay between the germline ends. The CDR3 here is CASSFRFFSYEQYF. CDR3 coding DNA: TGTGCCAGCAGCTTTCGTTTTTTTTCCTACGAGCAGTACTTC.

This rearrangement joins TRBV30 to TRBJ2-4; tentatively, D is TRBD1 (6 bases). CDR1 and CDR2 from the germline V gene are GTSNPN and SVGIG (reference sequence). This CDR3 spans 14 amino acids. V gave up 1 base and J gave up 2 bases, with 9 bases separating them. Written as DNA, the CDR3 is TGTGCCTGGAGTGGCAGGGGCCCCAAAAACATTCAGTACTTC. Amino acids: CAWSGRGPKNIQYF. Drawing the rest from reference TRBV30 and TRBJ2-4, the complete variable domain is SQTIHQWPATLVQPVGSPLSLECTVEGTSNPNLYWYRQAAGRGLQLLFYSVGIGQISSEVPQNLSASRPQDRQFILSSKKLLLSDSGFYLCAWSGRGPKNIQYFGAGTRLSVL.

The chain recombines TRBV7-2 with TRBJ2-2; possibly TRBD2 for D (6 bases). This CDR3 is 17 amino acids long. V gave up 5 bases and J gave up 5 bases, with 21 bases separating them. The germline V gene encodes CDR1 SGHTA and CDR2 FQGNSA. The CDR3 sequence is CASSPYATTGETGELFF. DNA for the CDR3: TGTGCCAGCAGCCCCTACGCGACAACGGGGGAGACCGGGGAGCTGTTTTTT.

CDR3 residues: CASNSRGMDEAFF. The CDR3 DNA is TGTGCCAGTAATTCCAGGGGGATGGATGAAGCTTTCTTT. The rearrangement links TRBV19 to TRBJ1-1; TRBD1 matches at 7 bases. Trimming took 7 bases from V and 7 from J; bases not matched to a gene: 9. CDR1 and CDR2 (germline): LNHDA, SQIVND (reference sequence). This CDR3 is 13 amino acids long.

CDR3 DNA sequence: TGTGCCAGCAGCCCCGGGACAGGGGGCTTTAACTATGGCTACACCTTC. Its translation: CASSPGTGGFNYGYTF. This chain links TRBV5-8 with TRBJ1-2, with 12 bases identical to TRBD1. Unmatched junction bases numbered 5, after V lost 4 bases and J lost 1 base. Germline V gene sequence: CDR1 SGHTS, CDR2 YDEGEE. This CDR3 contains 16 residues.

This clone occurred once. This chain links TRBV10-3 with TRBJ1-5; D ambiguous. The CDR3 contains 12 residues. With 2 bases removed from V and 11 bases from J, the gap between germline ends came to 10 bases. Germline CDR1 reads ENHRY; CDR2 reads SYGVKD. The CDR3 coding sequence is TGTGCCATCAGTGAGGACACCTCAACCCAGCATTTT. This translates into CAISEDTSTQHF.

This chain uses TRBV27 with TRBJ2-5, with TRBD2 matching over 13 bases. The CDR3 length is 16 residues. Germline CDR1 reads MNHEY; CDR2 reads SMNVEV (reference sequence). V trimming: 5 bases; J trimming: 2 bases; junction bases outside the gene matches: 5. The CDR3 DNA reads TGTGCCAGCAGTCCCCGACTAGCGGGAGGACAAGAGACCCAGTACTTC. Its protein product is CASSPRLAGGQETQYF.

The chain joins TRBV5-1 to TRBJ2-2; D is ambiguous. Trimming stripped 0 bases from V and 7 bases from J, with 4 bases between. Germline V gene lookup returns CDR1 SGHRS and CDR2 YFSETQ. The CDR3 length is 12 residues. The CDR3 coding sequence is TGCGCCAGCAGCTTGGCCTTCGGGGAGCTGTTTTTT. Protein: CASSLAFGELFF.